The 5 T cell receptor beta chains reported below all come from one sample, sequenced in a study of T-cell memory formation after mild COVID-19. TCRdb fed the 5' RACE reads into MiXCR, producing one record per CDR3 protein. The data contain fewer than 150,000 distinct CDR3 sequences, about 6% of them singletons. The specimen sequenced was PBMCs or a T cell subset sorted from them (not recorded which). These receptors were obtained from an adult woman who had mild COVID-19 (a few samples of this study predate the infection). Cell type and time point are not known.

This clonotype was recorded many times. The chain links TRBV6-5 to TRBJ2-2; TRBD1 might be the D (5 bases). Trimming cost V 0 bases and J 4 bases, with 9 bases left between them. CDR3 size: 15 residues. Per germline, CDR1 MNHEY and CDR2 SVGAGI. CDR3 in DNA: TGTGCCAGCAGTTACTCGGGGCTGACCACCGGGGAGCTGTTTTTT. Encoded protein: CASSYSGLTTGELFF.

This clonotype was detected only a few times. The chain joins TRBV20-1 to TRBJ2-2, with D uncertain. This CDR3 is 13 amino acids long. Germline lookup yields CDR1 DFQATT and CDR2 SNEGSKA (reference sequence). V was cut by 0 bases and J by 3 bases, with 5 bases left in between. The CDR3 DNA reads TGCAGTGCTAGAGATATATACACCGGGGAGCTGTTTTTT. The encoded protein is CSARDIYTGELFF.

This clonotype was observed a handful of times. The chain carries TRBV7-9 and TRBJ2-3; TRBD2 agrees at 8 bases. Germline CDR1 reads SEHNR; CDR2 reads FQNEAQ (reference sequence). The J segment lost 2 bases and the V segment lost 7 bases, leaving 5 bases of the junction unmatched. The CDR3 totals 14 residues. The CDR3 protein is CASTTGGSTDTQYF. CDR3 nucleotides: TGTGCCAGCACGACGGGGGGGTCCACAGATACGCAGTATTTT. Looking up the rest from reference TRBV7-9 and TRBJ2-3 gives the full variable domain: DTGVSQNPRHKITKRGQNVTFRCDPISEHNRLYWYRQTLGQGPEFLTYFQNEAQLEKSRLLSDRFSAERPKGSFSTLEIQRTEQGDSAMYLCASTTGGSTDTQYFGPGTRLTVL.

This clonotype appeared a few times. The rearrangement joins TRBV18 to TRBJ1-2, with 9 nucleotides matching TRBD1. Germline CDR1 reads KGHSH; CDR2 reads LQKENI. There are 17 residues in the CDR3. Trimming cost V 2 bases and J 5 bases; bases outside gene matches: 12. CDR3 sequence (DNA): TGTGCCAGCTCACCAAGAACCTCCGCCGGGACAGGGTATGGCTACACCTTC. Protein product: CASSPRTSAGTGYGYTF.

This clonotype was found many times. The chain has TRBV20-1 and TRBJ2-1; D unclear. The CDR3 is 10 residues long. From germline, CDR1 is DFQATT and CDR2 SNEGSKA (reference sequence). The V gene lost 3 bases and the J gene lost 8 bases, with 5 bases spanning the gap. CDR3 nucleotide sequence: TGCAGTGCTAGTTCGGATGAGCAGTTCTTC. Translated: CSASSDEQFF.